This T cell receptor (beta chain) was recovered during a study of cytomegalovirus exposure and HLA in healthy donors (dated by TCRdb to 2016 to 2017). With regard to the full study: According to an earlier analysis of 587 of the donors, roughly 180 million T cells yielded roughly 110 million unique TCR beta sequences and around 300 Gb of sequence data. Five DR-DQ haplotypes were treated as single units for association and clustering because of strong linkage in the cohort. HLA typing included class I and class II loci at four-digit resolution. To predict cytomegalovirus infection status, the study combined high-throughput TCR immunosequencing, statistical association of individual TCRs with disease status, and machine learning. A separate validation cohort of about 110 different subjects was used in addition to the roughly 670-subject first cohort. Donor age, sex, ethnicity and CMV serostatus were compiled together with the repertoire data. Typing coverage varied by locus: roughly 629-630 donors for A, B, C, DRB1 and DQB1; approximately 560 for DQA1; 606 for DPA1; some 470 for DPB1. All discovery cohort repertoires had been generated using a single sequencing platform. A later analysis re-analyzed previously published TCR beta repertoires from 600 to 850 donors and added high-resolution HLA genotyping to study TCR occurrence patterns. Across 398 genotyped donors of the cohort, an average of roughly 230,000 unique TCR beta nucleotide sequences per donor were sequenced, and 15% to 20% of those sequences were non-productive. Rather than drawing on any new phenotypic data, the later analysis identified candidate immune exposures from TCR beta sequences and the way those sequences occurred across donors. To decide whether each TCR beta V gene segment behaved as functional or pseudogenic, an earlier analysis of some 600 of the donors relied on high-throughput TCR beta sequencing. Among the approximately 400 genotyped donors, 81% belonged to the genetic ancestry cluster associated with self-reported Caucasian donors. In a later genetic analysis, genome-wide SNP genotypes for about 60% of the 666 donors were used, and that subset was treated as a discovery cohort. Roughly 300 gigabases of sequencing data and 70 million to 100 million unique TCR sequences were included in an early release covering 500 to 750 HLA-typed donors. The study profiled the T cell repertoires of under 850 subjects by immunosequencing and related them to cytomegalovirus serostatus. The study aimed to test whether cataloging public T cell receptors could reveal signatures of past pathogen exposure. What the study reported, not specific to this receptor: The study listed 164 TCR beta chains as associated with cytomegalovirus. Broadly in line with IMGT annotations, most TCR beta V segments showed up in productive rearrangements about 90% or about 30% of the time in an earlier analysis of several hundred of the donors. In a later genetic analysis, a missense DCLRE1C variant was associated with V-gene and J-gene trimming of TCR beta chains, and the association was replicated in an independent cohort. The authors suggested that the approach could potentially be extended to other disease states and immunological phenotypes. This cohort had only TCR beta chains sequenced, and the lack of alpha or paired-chain data limited which features could be detected. Specific HLA alleles were associated with more than 15,000 TCR beta sequences at a false discovery rate of 0.05 in a later analysis. Fewer than 20 rarely observed V segments, including chromosome 9 orphons, were excluded from the earlier analysis of a few hundred of the donors because counts were too low. A further reported finding was that TCR beta sequences accurately predicted the HLA-A and HLA-B alleles for most subjects in the first cohort. Compared with equally common non-associated chains, HLA-associated TCR beta chains in a later analysis were more clonally expanded and had lower generation probabilities. In a later analysis, the rate of TCR association differed among HLA loci, with DRB1 alleles having the most associated TCRs and HLA-C alleles having the fewest. The 87-base-pair reads could not distinguish some IMGT-functional V segments, including TRBV6-2 and TRBV6-3, so those segments were excluded. A later analysis reported that several top co-occurrence clusters appeared linked to parvovirus B19, influenza, CMV and Epstein-Barr virus. The presence/absence analyses assumed that sequencing depth was roughly uniform across donors, and that assumption may not be true. Linkage disequilibrium might explain the correlated functional status among segregating V segments, but an unknown experimental factor could not be ruled out. According to a later analysis, most CMV-associated TCR beta chains appeared to be HLA-restricted, and the HLA associations seemed to be driven largely by CMV exposure. The classifier was reported to diagnose cytomegalovirus status with high specificity and sensitivity in both the original and validation cohorts. When HLA alleles, especially DR and DQ, strongly co-occurred, TCR associations were difficult to assign to individual alleles. Three of the identified cytomegalovirus-associated TCR beta chains were confirmed in vitro to be specific for cytomegalovirus antigens. According to a later genetic analysis, donors in an Asian-associated ancestry cluster had fewer N-insertions in productive TCRs than the approximately 630-donor mean. Because HLA typing was unavailable for some donors at each locus, only the typed subset was used in association tests. The only immune exposure information available for the cohort was CMV serostatus. A group of highly shared sequence variants was considered likely to be a technical artifact of the sequencing pipeline. While some public TCRs were present in many individuals, most TCR sequences turned up only very rarely across donors.

Counted from cysteine to phenylalanine, this CDR3 has 15 amino acids. Only the CDR3 DNA stays, 45 bases, in frame from base 1. The germline ends are 9 bases apart after V is trimmed by 1 base and J by 2 bases. The germline V gene (reference sequence) sets CDR1 to SEHNR and CDR2 to FQNEAQ. The library relied on the immunoSEQ multiplex PCR assay. The multiplex PCR relied on a mix of 60 forward primers for TCR Vbeta segments and 13 reverse primers for TCR Jbeta segments. Amplification of the CDR3 region of rearranged TCR beta genes was performed with a multiplex PCR assay on genomic DNA. The amplified TCR beta libraries were sequenced on the Illumina HiSeq System as 87-base-pair reads. As for the original processing: In a later analysis, some 80 million unique TCR beta chains were counted across the 690 or so repertoires, and roughly 10 million of these chains were shared by at least two donors. To remove PCR and sequencing errors, raw reads were error-corrected and collapsed into unique sequences using a nearest-neighbor algorithm that merged closely related sequences. Alignment of CDR3 sequences to IMGT reference sequences was used to assign V, D and J gene segments. For a sequence to be retained, at least a six-nucleotide match to both a V gene segment and a J gene segment was required. A rearrangement counted as productive if the CDR3 had no stop codons and remained in frame with V and J, and every other rearrangement counted as non-productive. CDR3 was defined by IMGT convention, running from the second conserved V-encoded cysteine to the conserved J-encoded phenylalanine. Sequences without an unambiguous match to a single V gene segment were excluded from the earlier analysis of a few hundred of the donors. An earlier analysis of 587 of the donors classified V segments as functional when productive rearrangements were above 56.7% and as segregating when the standard deviation between donors was above 5%. A statistical classification framework was built to diagnose cytomegalovirus status from the catalog of TCR beta chain sequences. In a later analysis, V and J genes were assigned by comparing TCR nucleotide sequences against IMGT/GENE-DB human TR gene sequences. In a later analysis, CDR3 sequences and most-parsimonious VDJ recombination scenarios were assigned using the TCRdist pipeline. In a later analysis, every TCR beta chain was defined by the combination of its CDR3 amino acid sequence and its V-gene family, and reads without a unique V-gene family were dropped. To address suspected cross-contamination and a sequencing artifact, a later analysis removed 592 highly shared, low-generation-probability nucleotide sequences. A later analysis calculated a clonal expansion index for each public chain from normalized within-repertoire ranks of inferred template counts. In a later analysis, generation probabilities were computed using a VDJ recombination model fitted to out-of-frame rearrangements, and the results were checked against IGoR. A later analysis scored TCR-TCR, TCR-HLA and TCR-CMV co-occurrence with hypergeometric tests, applying a repertoire-size bias correction to TCR pairs. A later analysis estimated false discovery rates by permuting HLA or CMV assignments 20 times. In a later analysis, co-occurring TCRs were grouped with DBSCAN, and TCRdist sequence similarity was added when clustering was performed within HLA-allele-positive subsets. Co-occurrence clustering excluded repertoires with fewer than 30,000 or more than 120,000 public chains, plus five with anomalous nucleotide sharing. Imported from immuneACCESS, the table was reduced by TCRdb to in-frame sequences with V and J called. These copies leave out some clones; in studies compared against another copy, an unresolved V gene accounts for under half, and the cause of the remainder is not known. V and J calls and clone size are given by that table; D and trimming were obtained from the DNA. In all, the sample holds about 270,000 clones, and roughly 70% of those were seen once. The top ten clonotypes cover around 2% of the sample.

The cohort comprised 666 healthy bone marrow donors. All cohort members were sampled while nominally healthy, although unrecorded immune exposures were likely present. The donor was CMV seronegative and was included in the group of 352 seronegative cohort members. A peripheral blood sample was provided by each donor, and peripheral blood mononuclear cells were used for TCR beta sequencing. Genomic DNA extraction from the blood cell samples was performed with the Qiagen DNeasy Blood Extraction Kit. A remark on this clone: What antigen it recognizes has not been identified. Base qualities were left out, and no much larger clone turns up one base away.

The rearrangement joined TRBV7-9 to TRBJ2-4; the D gene remains uncertain. The TCR was taken from a female donor in good health and CMV-seronegative. Sequencing was carried out using PBMCs. The CDR3 in this case is CASSLDWASKNIQYF. The nucleotide sequence is TGTGCCAGCAGCTTAGATTGGGCGTCCAAAAACATTCAGTACTTC.